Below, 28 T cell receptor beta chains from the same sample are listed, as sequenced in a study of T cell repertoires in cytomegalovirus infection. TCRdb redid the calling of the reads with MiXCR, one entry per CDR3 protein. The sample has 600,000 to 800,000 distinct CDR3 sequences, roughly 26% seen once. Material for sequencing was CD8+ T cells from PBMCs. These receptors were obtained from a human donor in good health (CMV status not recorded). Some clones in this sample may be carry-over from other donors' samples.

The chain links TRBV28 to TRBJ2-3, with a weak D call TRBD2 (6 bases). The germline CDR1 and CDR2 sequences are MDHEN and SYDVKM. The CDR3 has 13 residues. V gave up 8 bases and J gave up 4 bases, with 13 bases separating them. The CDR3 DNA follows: TGTGCCAGCGGAAACCCGGGGGCAGATACGCAGTATTTT. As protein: CASGNPGADTQYF.

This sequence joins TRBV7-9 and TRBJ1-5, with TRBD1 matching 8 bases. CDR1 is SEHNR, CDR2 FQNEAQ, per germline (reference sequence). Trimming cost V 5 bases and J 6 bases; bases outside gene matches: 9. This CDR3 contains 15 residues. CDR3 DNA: TGTGCCAGCAGCCCCCGACAGGGGACACGTCAGCCCCAGCATTTT. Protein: CASSPRQGTRQPQHF.

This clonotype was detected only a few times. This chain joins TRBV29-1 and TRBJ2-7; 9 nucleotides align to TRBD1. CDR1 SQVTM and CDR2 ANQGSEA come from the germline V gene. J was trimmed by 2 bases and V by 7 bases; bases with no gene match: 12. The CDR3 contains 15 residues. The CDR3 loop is CSARGQGPWPYEQYF. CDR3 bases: TGCAGCGCGCGTGGACAGGGGCCATGGCCCTACGAGCAGTACTTC.

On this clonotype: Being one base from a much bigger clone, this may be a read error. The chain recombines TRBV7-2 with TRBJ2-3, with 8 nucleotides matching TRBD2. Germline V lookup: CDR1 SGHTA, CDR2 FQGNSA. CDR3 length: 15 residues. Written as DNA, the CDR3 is TGTGTCAGCAGCCCCAGGACTAGCTTCCCAGATACGCAGTATTTT. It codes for CVSSPRTSFPDTQYF.

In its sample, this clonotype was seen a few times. The CDR3 DNA reads as TGTGCCAGCAGCTTCAGAGACAGTCCTTATGGCTACACCTTC. Amino acid sequence: CASSFRDSPYGYTF. The rearrangement links TRBV5-8 to TRBJ1-2; possible D gene TRBD1, 5 bases. The CDR3 totals 14 residues. Germline V lookup: CDR1 SGHTS, CDR2 YDEGEE. V lost 2 bases and J lost 5, with 13 bases in between.

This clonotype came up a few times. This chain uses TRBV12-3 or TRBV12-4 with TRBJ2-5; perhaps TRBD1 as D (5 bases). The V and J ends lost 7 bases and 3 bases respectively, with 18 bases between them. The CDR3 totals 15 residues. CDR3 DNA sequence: TGTGCCAGCACCCCCTCCAGGGCAGGGAAAGAGACCCAGTACTTC. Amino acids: CASTPSRAGKETQYF.

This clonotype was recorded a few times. The DNA for the CDR3 is TGCGCCAGCAGCCAAGATGGGGCCGGGCTAGGCCCCGGGGAGCTGTTTTTT. This sequence encodes CASSQDGAGLGPGELFF. The chain carries TRBV4-3 and TRBJ2-2, with a possible D match to TRBD1 (5 bases). This CDR3 region has 17 residues. The V gene's germline CDR1 is LGHNA and CDR2 YSLEER. Trimming left V 0 bases short and J 6 bases short, with 17 bases between.

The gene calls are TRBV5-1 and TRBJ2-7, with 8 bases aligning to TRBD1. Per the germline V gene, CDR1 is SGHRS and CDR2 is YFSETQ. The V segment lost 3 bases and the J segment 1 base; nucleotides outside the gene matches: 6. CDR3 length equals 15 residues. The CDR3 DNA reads TGCGCCAGCAGCTGGAGGACAGGGTCATCCTACGAGCAGTACTTC. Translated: CASSWRTGSSYEQYF.

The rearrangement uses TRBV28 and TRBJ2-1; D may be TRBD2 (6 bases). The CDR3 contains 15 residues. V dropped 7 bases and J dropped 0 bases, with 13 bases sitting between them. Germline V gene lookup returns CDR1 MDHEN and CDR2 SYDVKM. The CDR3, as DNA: TGTGCCAGCATGGGGCGGGGTCGCTCCTACAATGAGCAGTTCTTC. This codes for CASMGRGRSYNEQFF.

In nucleotides, the CDR3 is TGTGCCAGTACTCCGACTCGCATGAACACTGAAGCTTTCTTT. This codes for CASTPTRMNTEAFF. The chain carries TRBV19 and TRBJ1-1, with unresolved D. This CDR3 spans 14 amino acids. Germline V lookup: CDR1 LNHDA, CDR2 SQIVND (reference sequence). Trimming took off 7 bases at V and 0 bases at J, with 12 bases between the two ends.

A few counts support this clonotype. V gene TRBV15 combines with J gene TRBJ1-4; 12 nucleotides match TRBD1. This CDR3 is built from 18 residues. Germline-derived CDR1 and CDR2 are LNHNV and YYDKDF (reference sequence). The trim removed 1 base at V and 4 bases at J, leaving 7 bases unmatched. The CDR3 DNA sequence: TGTGCCACCAGCAGAGGGCCGGGACAGGGGGCCAATAATGAAAAACTGTTTTTT. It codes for CATSRGPGQGANNEKLFF. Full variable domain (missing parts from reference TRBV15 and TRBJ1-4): DAMVIQNPRYQVTQFGKPVTLSCSQTLNHNVMYWYQQKSSQAPKLLFHYYDKDFNNEADTPDNFQSRRPNTSFCFLDIRSPGLGDTAMYLCATSRGPGQGANNEKLFFGSGTQLSVL.

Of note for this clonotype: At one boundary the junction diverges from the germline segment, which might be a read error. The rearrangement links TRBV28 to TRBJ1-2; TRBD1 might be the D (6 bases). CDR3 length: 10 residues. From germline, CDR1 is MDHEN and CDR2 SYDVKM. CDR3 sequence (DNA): TGTGCCAGCAGTTTCCGGACAGTGGACTTC. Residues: CASSFRTVDF.

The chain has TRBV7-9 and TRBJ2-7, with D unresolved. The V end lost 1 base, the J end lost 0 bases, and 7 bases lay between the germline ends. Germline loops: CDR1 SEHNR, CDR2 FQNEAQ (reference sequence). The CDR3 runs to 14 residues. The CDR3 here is CASSLELSSYEQYF. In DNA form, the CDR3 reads TGTGCCAGCAGCTTAGAGCTTAGCTCCTACGAGCAGTACTTC.

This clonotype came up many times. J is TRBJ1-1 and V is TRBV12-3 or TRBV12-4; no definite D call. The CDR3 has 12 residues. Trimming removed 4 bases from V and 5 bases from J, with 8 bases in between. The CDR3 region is CASSSDPTEAFF. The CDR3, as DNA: TGTGCCAGCAGTTCGGACCCAACTGAAGCTTTCTTT.

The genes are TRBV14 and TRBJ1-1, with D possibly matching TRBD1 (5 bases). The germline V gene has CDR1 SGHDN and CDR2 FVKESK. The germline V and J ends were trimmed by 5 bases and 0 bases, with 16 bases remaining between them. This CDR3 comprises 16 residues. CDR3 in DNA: TGTGCCAGCAGCGGCCGGGACCTTTTTTTGAACACTGAAGCTTTCTTT. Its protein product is CASSGRDLFLNTEAFF.

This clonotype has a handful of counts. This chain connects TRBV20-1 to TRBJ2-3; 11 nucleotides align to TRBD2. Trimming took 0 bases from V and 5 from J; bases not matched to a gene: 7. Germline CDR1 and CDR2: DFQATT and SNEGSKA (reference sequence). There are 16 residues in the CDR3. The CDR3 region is CSARDSSGGARDTQYF. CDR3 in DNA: TGCAGTGCTAGAGACAGTAGCGGGGGGGCCAGAGATACGCAGTATTTT.

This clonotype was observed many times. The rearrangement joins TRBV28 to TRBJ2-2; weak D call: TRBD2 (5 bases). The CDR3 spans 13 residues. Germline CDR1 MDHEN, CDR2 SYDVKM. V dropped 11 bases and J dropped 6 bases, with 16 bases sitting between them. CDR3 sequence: CASQAGLAGELFF. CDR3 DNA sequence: TGTGCCTCCCAGGCGGGTCTCGCCGGGGAGCTGTTTTTT.

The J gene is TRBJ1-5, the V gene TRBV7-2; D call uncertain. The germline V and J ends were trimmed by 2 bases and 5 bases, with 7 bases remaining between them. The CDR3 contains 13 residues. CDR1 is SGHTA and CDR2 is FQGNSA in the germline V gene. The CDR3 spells CASSLNSDQPQHF. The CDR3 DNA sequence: TGTGCCAGCAGCTTAAATTCAGATCAGCCCCAGCATTTT.

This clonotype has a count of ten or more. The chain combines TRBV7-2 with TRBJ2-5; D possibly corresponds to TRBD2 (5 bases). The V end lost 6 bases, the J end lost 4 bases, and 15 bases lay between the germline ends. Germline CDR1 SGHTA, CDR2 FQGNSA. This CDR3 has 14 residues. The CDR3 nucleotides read TGTGCCAGCAGTCCCGTCCGGGCGGGAGAGACCCAGTACTTC. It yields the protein CASSPVRAGETQYF.

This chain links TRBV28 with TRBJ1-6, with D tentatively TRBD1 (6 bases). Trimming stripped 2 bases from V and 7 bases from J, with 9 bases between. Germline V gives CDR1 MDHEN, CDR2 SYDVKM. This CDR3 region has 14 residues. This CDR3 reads CASSLTGTNSPLHF. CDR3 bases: TGTGCCAGCAGTTTAACAGGGACAAATTCACCCCTCCACTTT.

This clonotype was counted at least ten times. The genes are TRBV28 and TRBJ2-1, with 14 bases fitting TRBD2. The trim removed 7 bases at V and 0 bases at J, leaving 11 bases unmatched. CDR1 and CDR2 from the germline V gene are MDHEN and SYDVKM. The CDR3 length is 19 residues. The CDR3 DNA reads TGTGCCAGCAACCTAGGGGGACTAGCGGGGGTTTTCTCCTACAATGAGCAGTTCTTC. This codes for CASNLGGLAGVFSYNEQFF.

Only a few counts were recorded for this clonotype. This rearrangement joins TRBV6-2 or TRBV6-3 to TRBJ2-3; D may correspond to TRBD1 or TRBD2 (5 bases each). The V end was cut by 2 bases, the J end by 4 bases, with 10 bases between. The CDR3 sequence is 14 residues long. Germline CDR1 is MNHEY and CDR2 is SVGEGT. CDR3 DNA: TGTGCCAGCAGTTACGGGGACCTGCCAGATACGCAGTATTTT. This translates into CASSYGDLPDTQYF.

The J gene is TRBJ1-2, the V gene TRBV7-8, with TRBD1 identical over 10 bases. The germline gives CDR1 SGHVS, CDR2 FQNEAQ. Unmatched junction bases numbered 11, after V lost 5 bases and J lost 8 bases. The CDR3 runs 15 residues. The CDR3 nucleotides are TGTGCCAGCAGCCCCGGGGACAGGGGTCTGTCGGGCTACACCTTC. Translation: CASSPGDRGLSGYTF.

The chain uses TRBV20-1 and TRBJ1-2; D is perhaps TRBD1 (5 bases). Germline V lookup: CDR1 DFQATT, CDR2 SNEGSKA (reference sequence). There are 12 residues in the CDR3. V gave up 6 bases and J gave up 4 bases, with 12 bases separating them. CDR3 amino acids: CSASDGGYGYTF. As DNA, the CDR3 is TGCAGTGCCTCGGACGGGGGCTATGGCTACACCTTC.

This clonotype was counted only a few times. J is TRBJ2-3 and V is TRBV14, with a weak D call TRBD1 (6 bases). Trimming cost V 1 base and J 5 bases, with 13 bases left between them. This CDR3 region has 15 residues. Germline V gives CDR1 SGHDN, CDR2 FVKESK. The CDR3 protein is CASSQGDTTLDTQYF. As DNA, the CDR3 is TGTGCCAGCAGCCAAGGGGACACGACTTTAGATACGCAGTATTTT.

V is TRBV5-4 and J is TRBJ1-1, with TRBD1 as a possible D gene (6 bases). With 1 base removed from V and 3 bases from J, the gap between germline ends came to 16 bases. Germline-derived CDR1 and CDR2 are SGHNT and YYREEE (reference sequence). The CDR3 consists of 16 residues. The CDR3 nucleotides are TGTGCCAGCAGCTTGTGGTGGGGGCGATCGGACACTGAAGCTTTCTTT. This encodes CASSLWWGRSDTEAFF.

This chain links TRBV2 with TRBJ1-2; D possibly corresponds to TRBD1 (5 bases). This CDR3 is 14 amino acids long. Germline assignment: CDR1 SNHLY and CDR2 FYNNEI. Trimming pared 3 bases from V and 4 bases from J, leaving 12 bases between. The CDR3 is CASSDPVQVYGYTF. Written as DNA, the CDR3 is TGTGCCAGCAGTGATCCCGTACAGGTCTATGGCTACACCTTC.

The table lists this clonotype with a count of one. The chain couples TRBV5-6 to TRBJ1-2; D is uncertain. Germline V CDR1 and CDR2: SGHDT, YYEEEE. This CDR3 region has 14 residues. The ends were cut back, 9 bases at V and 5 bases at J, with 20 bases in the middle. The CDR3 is CANMNLPGSYGYTF. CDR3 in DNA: TGTGCCAACATGAACCTGCCGGGGTCGTATGGCTACACCTTC.